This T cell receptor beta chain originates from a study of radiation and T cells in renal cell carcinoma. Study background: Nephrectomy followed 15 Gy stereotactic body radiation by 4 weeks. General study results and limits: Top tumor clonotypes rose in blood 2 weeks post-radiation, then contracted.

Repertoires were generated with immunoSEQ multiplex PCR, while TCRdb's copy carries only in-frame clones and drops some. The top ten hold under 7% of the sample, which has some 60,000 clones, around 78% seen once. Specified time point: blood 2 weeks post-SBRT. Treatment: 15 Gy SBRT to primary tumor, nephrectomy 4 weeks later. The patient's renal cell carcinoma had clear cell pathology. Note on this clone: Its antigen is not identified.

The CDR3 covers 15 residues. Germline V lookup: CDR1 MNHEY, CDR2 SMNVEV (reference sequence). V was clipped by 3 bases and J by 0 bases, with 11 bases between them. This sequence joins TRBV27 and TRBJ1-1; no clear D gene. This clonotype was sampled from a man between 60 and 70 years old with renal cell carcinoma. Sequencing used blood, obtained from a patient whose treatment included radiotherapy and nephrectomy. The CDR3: CASSLAGPMNTEAFF. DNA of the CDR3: TGTGCCAGCAGTTTGGCAGGTCCCATGAACACTGAAGCTTTCTTT.